One and the same sample provided the 18 T cell receptor beta chains below, sequenced in a study of cytomegalovirus exposure and HLA in healthy donors. In the PCR, 60 Vbeta and 13 Jbeta primers were used. Libraries were prepared by immunoSEQ multiplex PCR; TCRdb keeps only in-frame clonotypes and omits some of them. The data show approximately 170,000 clones, under 85% seen once. Sequenced: PBMCs. These receptors were taken from a female donor in good health and CMV-seronegative.

The chain links TRBV6-5 to TRBJ1-2; D not resolved. With 11 bases removed from V and 4 bases from J, the gap between germline ends came to 14 bases. The CDR3 contains 12 residues. The germline gives CDR1 MNHEY, CDR2 SVGAGI. The CDR3 region is CAGGSPSYGYTF. For the CDR3, the DNA is TGTGCCGGAGGATCCCCTTCCTATGGCTACACCTTC.

The chain combines TRBV18 with TRBJ2-3; no firm D call. CDR3 length: 14 amino acids. V lost 1 base to trimming and J lost 2 bases, with 7 bases between them. The germline V gene has CDR1 KGHSH and CDR2 LQKENI. The DNA of the CDR3 is TGTGCCAGCTCACCACGCCAGGCCACAGATACGCAGTATTTT. Translated: CASSPRQATDTQYF.

This chain links TRBV4-2 with TRBJ2-5, with a possible D match to TRBD2 (5 bases). Germline CDR1 LGHNA, CDR2 YNFKEQ. The CDR3 runs 13 residues. Trimming stripped 0 bases from V and 10 bases from J, with 12 bases between. In DNA, the CDR3 is TGTGCCAGCAGCCAAGATTTCCCGGAGGTCCAGTACTTC. This translates into CASSQDFPEVQYF.

CDR3 region: CASSSGLAGVTDTQYF. The CDR3 DNA reads as TGTGCCAGCAGCTCCGGTCTAGCGGGGGTCACAGATACGCAGTATTTT. The J gene is TRBJ2-3, the V gene TRBV7-3; 10 bases agree with TRBD2. Trimming removed 4 bases from V and 2 bases from J; junction bases left unmatched: 6. The CDR3 covers 16 residues. Germline CDR1 and CDR2: SGHTA and FQGTGA.

This chain connects TRBV7-3 to TRBJ1-6, with 10 bases fitting TRBD1. CDR1 SGHTA and CDR2 FQGTGA come from the germline V gene. V lost 0 bases to trimming and J lost 12 bases; unmatched junction nucleotides: 11. The CDR3 is made up of 17 amino acids. Here the CDR3 DNA reads TGTGCCAGCAGCTTAACTGGGGCCGGGACAGGGGTAGGACCCCTCCACTTT. Its translation is CASSLTGAGTGVGPLHF. Supplemented by reference TRBV7-3 and TRBJ1-6, the full variable domain reads GAGVSQTPSNKVTEKGKYVELRCDPISGHTALYWYRQSLGQGPEFLIYFQGTGAADDSGLPNDRFFAVRPEGSVSTLKIQRTERGDSAVYLCASSLTGAGTGVGPLHFGNGTRLTVT.

This chain connects TRBV13 to TRBJ2-5; 14 nucleotides align to TRBD2. The V segment lost 6 bases and the J segment 5 bases; nucleotides outside the gene matches: 5. The CDR3 runs 15 residues. Germline V gives CDR1 PRHDT, CDR2 FYEKMQ (reference sequence). The CDR3 protein is CASSSTSGGAETQYF. Here the CDR3 DNA reads TGTGCCAGCAGTTCGACTAGCGGGGGGGCGGAGACCCAGTACTTC.

This rearrangement joins TRBV25-1 to TRBJ2-5; possibly TRBD1 for D (7 bases). This CDR3 spans 15 amino acids. V gave up 1 base and J gave up 11 bases, with 20 bases separating them. From germline, CDR1 is MGHDK and CDR2 SYGVNS. The CDR3 coding sequence is TGTGCCAGCAGTGAATCCAAGGGGGCGACGGGAGAGCAGTACTTC. It translates to CASSESKGATGEQYF.

This chain uses TRBV25-1 with TRBJ1-2; D is uncertain. The CDR3 sequence is 9 residues long. The germline V gene encodes CDR1 MGHDK and CDR2 SYGVNS. Trimming stripped 1 base from V and 14 bases from J, with 5 bases between. The DNA for the CDR3 is TGTGCCAGCAGTGAATCCCGGACCTTC. Protein sequence: CASSESRTF.

V is TRBV2 and J is TRBJ1-5; possible D gene TRBD1, 5 bases. Germline V lookup: CDR1 SNHLY, CDR2 FYNNEI. The CDR3 is 14 amino acids. Trimming stripped 4 bases from V and 7 bases from J, with 14 bases between. The DNA of the CDR3 is TGTGCCAGCAGTGGAGGGGAGGTTAGCCAGCCCCAGCATTTT. As protein: CASSGGEVSQPQHF.

The rearrangement uses TRBV30 and TRBJ1-1, with 8 bases matching TRBD1. The V gene's germline CDR1 is GTSNPN and CDR2 SVGIG (reference sequence). The CDR3 is 13 residues long. Germline trimming cut 5 bases from V and 3 bases from J; bases unmatched to any gene: 5. Here the CDR3 reads CAWDRGEDTEAFF. The CDR3 region has the DNA TGTGCCTGGGACAGGGGAGAGGACACTGAAGCTTTCTTT.

This chain connects TRBV7-9 to TRBJ2-7; 10 bases are a match to TRBD2. Germline V gene data show CDR1 as SEHNR and CDR2 as FQNEAQ (reference sequence). This CDR3 contains 15 residues. Germline trimming cut 5 bases from V and 2 bases from J; bases unmatched to any gene: 6. CDR3 DNA sequence: TGTGCCAGCAGCATACCGGGACTAGCGACCTACGAGCAGTACTTC. It specifies CASSIPGLATYEQYF.

V and J are TRBV6-4 and TRBJ2-2; a possible D gene is TRBD1 (6 bases). The CDR3 contains 14 residues. Germline CDR1 MRHNA, CDR2 SNTAGT. Trimming removed 8 bases from V and 2 bases from J, with 12 bases in between. CDR3 loop: CASSRTVNTGELFF. The CDR3 DNA follows: TGTGCCAGCTCCCGGACAGTAAACACCGGGGAGCTGTTTTTT.

This chain joins TRBV6-1 and TRBJ2-3; D is ambiguous. The length of the CDR3 is 13 residues. With 7 bases removed from V and 5 bases from J, the gap between germline ends came to 13 bases. Germline V gives CDR1 MNHNS, CDR2 SASEGT. This chain's CDR3 is CASTYLTVDTQYF. CDR3 DNA: TGTGCCAGCACCTACTTAACCGTAGATACGCAGTATTTT.

The gene calls are TRBV12-2 and TRBJ2-7; no check of the table's D call, TRBD2, against the DNA was made. TRBV12-2 is recorded as a pseudogene. The CDR3 is made up of 14 amino acids. The CDR3 sequence: CASRLVEKTYEQYF. The CDR3 DNA is TGTGCAAGTCGCTTAGTGGAGAAAACCTACGAGCAGTACTTC.

CDR3 in amino acids: CASSRGQGYEQYF. The CDR3 DNA follows: TGCGCCAGCAGCCGCGGACAGGGCTACGAGCAGTACTTC. The rearrangement joins TRBV4-3 to TRBJ2-5; 8 bases map to TRBD1. The DNA end is more similar to TRBJ2-7, so the J call may be wrong. The CDR3 loop spans 13 amino acids. Germline V lookup: CDR1 LGHNA, CDR2 YSLEER.

The chain is built from TRBV5-1 and TRBJ2-3; 7 bases agree with TRBD1. CDR1 and CDR2 from the germline V gene are SGHRS and YFSETQ. The CDR3 is 15 residues long. With V trimmed by 5 bases and J by 0 bases, 6 bases remained unmatched. The CDR3 sequence is CASRQGGFSTDTQYF. The CDR3 DNA sequence: TGCGCCAGCAGACAAGGGGGCTTTAGCACAGATACGCAGTATTTT.

This chain joins TRBV27 and TRBJ1-2, with D uncertain. Germline V CDR1 and CDR2: MNHEY, SMNVEV (reference sequence). V lost 2 bases and J 2 bases, leaving 6 bases between the germline ends. This CDR3 has 13 amino acids. The DNA for the CDR3 is TGTGCCAGCAGTTTAGGCAGAAACTATGGCTACACCTTC. It is translated as CASSLGRNYGYTF.

The chain links TRBV5-5 to TRBJ2-5; possible D gene TRBD2, 6 bases. Trimming took 2 bases from V and 2 from J, leaving 13 bases between them. Per the germline V gene, CDR1 is SGHKS and CDR2 is YYEKEE (reference sequence). The CDR3 sequence is 15 residues long. Here the CDR3 reads CASSLSSGVQETQYF. CDR3 nucleotides: TGTGCCAGCAGCTTATCCTCGGGGGTTCAAGAGACCCAGTACTTC.